These 15 T cell receptor beta chains were sequenced from one sample in a study of T cells in localized non-small cell lung cancer (dated by TCRdb to 2020 to 2021). Libraries were constructed by the immunoSEQ multiplex PCR assay. TCRdb stores this immuneACCESS table with in-frame sequences only. Part of the clones is absent; in the studies checked, under half of the shortfall reflects unresolved V genes, and no reason is known for the rest. This sample lists about 33,000 clones; approximately 87% were detected once. The biggest ten clones account for 4% to 5% of the sample. The material sequenced was peripheral blood, taken before any cancer treatment. These receptors all come from a man aged 40 to 69 with stage I lung adenocarcinoma.

V is TRBV7-9 and J is TRBJ2-2, with 8 positions matching TRBD1. With 5 bases clipped from V and 7 bases from J, the junction kept 6 bases outside the gene matches. This CDR3 region has 14 residues. Germline loops: CDR1 SEHNR, CDR2 FQNEAQ (reference sequence). As DNA, the CDR3 is TGTGCCAGCAGCAGAACAGGGGGAGACGGGGAGCTGTTTTTT. Its translation: CASSRTGGDGELFF.

The V and J genes are TRBV4-2 and TRBJ1-6; D uncertain. V was clipped by 2 bases and J by 10 bases, with 21 bases between them. Germline loops: CDR1 LGHNA, CDR2 YNFKEQ. The CDR3 covers 17 residues. The CDR3 loop is CASSQSSGPFNWSPLHF. The CDR3 DNA reads TGTGCCAGCAGCCAATCCTCCGGGCCCTTTAATTGGTCACCCCTCCACTTT.

CDR3 protein: CASSPGTLRGTEAFF. CDR3 nucleotide sequence: TGTGCCAGCAGCCCAGGGACCCTCAGGGGGACTGAAGCTTTCTTT. V and J are TRBV7-9 and TRBJ1-1; TRBD1 matches 7 bases. The germline CDR1 and CDR2 sequences are SEHNR and FQNEAQ (reference sequence). The CDR3 has 15 residues. With V trimmed by 5 bases and J by 5 bases, 11 bases remained unmatched.

V is TRBV11-2 and J is TRBJ1-3; D is undetermined. Germline values: CDR1 SGHAT, CDR2 FQNNGV. CDR3 length: 14 residues. The V gene lost 3 bases and the J gene lost 0 bases, with 6 bases spanning the gap. CDR3 residues: CASSFEVSGNTIYF. The CDR3 bases are TGTGCCAGCAGCTTCGAGGTCTCTGGAAACACCATATATTTT.

The chain has TRBV5-1 and TRBJ1-1; D remains unclear. The ends were cut back, 4 bases at V and 1 base at J, with 8 bases in the middle. The germline gives CDR1 SGHRS, CDR2 YFSETQ. CDR3 size: 13 residues. The CDR3 sequence: CASSPDGNTEAFF. The CDR3 coding sequence is TGCGCCAGCAGCCCAGACGGGAACACTGAAGCTTTCTTT.

The chain couples TRBV27 to TRBJ2-1; possibly TRBD1 for D (6 bases). V lost 6 bases and J 0 bases, leaving 15 bases between the germline ends. CDR3 length equals 16 residues. Germline CDR1 MNHEY, CDR2 SMNVEV (reference sequence). The DNA for the CDR3 is TGTGCCAGCAGCACCCCAGGGGCCACCTCCTACAATGAGCAGTTCTTC. It is translated as CASSTPGATSYNEQFF.

The chain has TRBV15 and TRBJ2-7; D unclear. Per germline, CDR1 LNHNV and CDR2 YYDKDF (reference sequence). With 8 bases removed from V and 3 bases from J, the gap between germline ends came to 8 bases. The CDR3 contains 11 residues. CDR3 coding DNA: TGTGCCACCTCGGCGGACTACGAGCAGTACTTC. It translates to CATSADYEQYF.

V gene TRBV30 combines with J gene TRBJ2-3; D gene ambiguous. Trimming shortened V by 1 base and J by 2 bases, and 10 bases separated the two germline ends. Per germline, CDR1 GTSNPN and CDR2 SVGIG (reference sequence). The CDR3 is made up of 14 amino acids. Written as DNA, the CDR3 is TGTGCCTGGAGTGAGTCGGTCTTCACAGATACGCAGTATTTT. This gives the protein CAWSESVFTDTQYF.

The chain combines TRBV30 with TRBJ1-1, with D unresolved. V gave up 4 bases and J gave up 1 base, with 7 bases separating them. The length of the CDR3 is 12 residues. Germline loops: CDR1 GTSNPN, CDR2 SVGIG (reference sequence). As DNA, the CDR3 is TGTGCCTGGACCCACGCGAACACTGAAGCTTTCTTT. Translation: CAWTHANTEAFF.

The chain recombines TRBV14 with TRBJ1-3, with D hard to call. This CDR3 is built from 16 residues. CDR1 is SGHDN and CDR2 is FVKESK in the germline V gene. Between the trimmed V and J ends, which lost 1 base and 0 bases, there was a span of 10 bases. The CDR3 loop reads CASSQVFPSSGNTIYF. The CDR3 nucleotides read TGTGCCAGCAGCCAAGTTTTCCCGAGCTCTGGAAACACCATATATTTT.

This chain joins TRBV19 and TRBJ1-2, with D unresolved. Trimming shortened V by 7 bases and J by 2 bases, and 11 bases separated the two germline ends. The germline V gene has CDR1 LNHDA and CDR2 SQIVND (reference sequence). This CDR3 contains 13 residues. CDR3 sequence (DNA): TGTGCCAGTACGAGGGTAGCGAACTATGGCTACACCTTC. It yields the protein CASTRVANYGYTF.

This chain links TRBV6-1 with TRBJ2-3; D is possibly TRBD2 (5 bases). Trimming took 4 bases from V and 4 from J, leaving 9 bases between them. From germline, CDR1 is MNHNS and CDR2 SASEGT. This CDR3 spans 13 amino acids. The DNA of the CDR3 is TGTGCCAGCAGTGCGGGAAAACCAGATACGCAGTATTTT. Translated: CASSAGKPDTQYF.

This clone came up once. This rearrangement joins TRBV28 to TRBJ1-6, with D uncertain. The CDR3 sequence is 14 residues long. The V end lost 7 bases, the J end lost 7 bases, and 14 bases lay between the germline ends. From germline, CDR1 is MDHEN and CDR2 SYDVKM. CDR3: CASNPAAGNSPLHF. In DNA form, the CDR3 reads TGTGCCAGCAACCCCGCCGCGGGGAATTCACCCCTCCACTTT.

V gene TRBV30 combines with J gene TRBJ1-2, with D uncertain. Germline CDR1 is GTSNPN and CDR2 is SVGIG (reference sequence). The V gene lost 4 bases and the J gene lost 6 bases, with 0 bases spanning the gap. The CDR3 is 8 residues long. The CDR3 bases are TGTGCCTGGAATGGCTACACCTTC. Residues: CAWNGYTF. The full variable domain, in which reference TRBV30 and TRBJ1-2 provide the parts outside the CDR3, is SQTIHQWPATLVQPVGSPLSLECTVEGTSNPNLYWYRQAAGRGLQLLFYSVGIGQISSEVPQNLSASRPQDRQFILSSKKLLLSDSGFYLCAWNGYTFGSGTRLTVV.

J is TRBJ1-4 and V is TRBV30, with TRBD1 matching 8 bases. CDR1 GTSNPN and CDR2 SVGIG come from the germline V gene (reference sequence). The CDR3 has 14 amino acids. Trimming cost V 3 bases and J 5 bases; bases outside gene matches: 5. The CDR3 region is CAWSTGGRNEKLFF. The CDR3 DNA is TGTGCCTGGAGCACAGGGGGTCGAAATGAAAAACTGTTTTTT.